The sequence of this T cell receptor (beta chain) was determined in a study of regulatory T cells in long-lasting Graves disease. Deletions cut 1 base from V and 2 bases from J, with 10 bases between. CDR1 and CDR2 from the germline V gene are SGHRS and YFSETQ. There are 14 residues in the CDR3. According to the study, TCR beta libraries were built with iRepertoire HTBI primers and CDR3-region Arm-PCR. TCRdb re-called the multiplex PCR reads with MiXCR, one entry per CDR3 protein. The sample comprises about 500,000 distinct CDR3 sequences, approximately 12% of which are singletons, and approximately 9% rests with the top ten. Time point of the sample: newly diagnosed GD, antithyroid drugs for less than 3 months. With RNA extracted from PBMCs as input, the TCR library was made. Patients came through an endocrinology department, and that department was in Xi'an, China. These data are also associated with another study on T cells in Graves' hyperthyroidism and ophthalmopathy.

This sequence was found in a woman younger than 45 with Graves disease. The sample consisted of peripheral blood mononuclear cells (PBMCs), taken at new diagnosis, from a patient treated with antithyroid drugs. The J gene is TRBJ2-7, the V gene TRBV5-1; D is possibly TRBD1 or TRBD2 (5 bases each). For the CDR3, the DNA is TGCGCCAGCAGCTTGTTGGGGGAGACCTACGAGCAGTACTTC. Translated, it gives CASSLLGETYEQYF. Drawing the rest from reference TRBV5-1 and TRBJ2-7, the complete variable domain is KAGVTQTPRYLIKTRGQQVTLSCSPISGHRSVSWYQQTPGQGLQFLFEYFSETQRNKGNFPGRFSGRQFSNSRSEMNVSTLELGDSALYLCASSLLGETYEQYFGPGTRLTVT.